The text below deals with one T cell receptor (beta chain). This sample is part of a study of blood T cell repertoires in COVID-19. Turning to the study itself: The analysed material was cDNA or gDNA that came from T cells, B-cell-depleted T cells, or PBMCs.

Original methodology: Using reference gene primer amplification, nucleated cell counts were estimated. The repertoire was sequenced with immunoSEQ multiplex PCR; TCRdb's copy has only in-frame clones and lacks some. Clone size and the V and J calls come from that table; the DNA yielded D and trimming. The sample has a few hundred thousand clones, approximately 79% seen once. CDR3 length equals 19 residues. Losses at the gene ends were 0 bases for V and 4 bases for J; bases not matched to a gene: 12. CDR1 is MDHEN and CDR2 is SYDVKM in the germline V gene. The study recruited people aged 18 to 89 years across some 23 US areas.

The sequenced material came from PBMCs or T cells enriched from blood (not recorded which). The chain has TRBV28 and TRBJ1-3; 10 positions match TRBD1. The receptor's source is a man aged 30 to 45 with acute COVID-19. DNA of the CDR3: TGTGCCAGCAGTTTATGGGGACAGGGGTGGGGTGCGTCCGGAAACACCATATATTTT. Translation: CASSLWGQGWGASGNTIYF.